These T cell receptor beta chains were read from a single sample in a study of human T cells and chemical hapten exposure. MiXCR, run by TCRdb on the 5' RACE reads, gives a single entry per CDR3 protein. The sample holds some 78,000 distinct CDR3 sequences, about 8.4% seen once. The receptors come from a male donor in good health. The CDR3 runs from the conserved cysteine through the conserved F or W. A D gene is named only where the DNA matches it firmly. Clone size appears in some rows only: once, few, many, or a class for an expanded clone.

d_gene,v_gene,abundance,j_gene,CDR3nt,CDR3aa
TRBD1,TRBV20-1,many,TRBJ1-2,TGCAGTGCTAGCCTGGGACAGAAATATGGCTACACCTTC,CSASLGQKYGYTF
-,TRBV20-1,many,TRBJ2-5,TGCAGTGCGGGCCAGGGGGGGACCCAGTACTTC,CSAGQGGTQYF
-,TRBV11-2,-,TRBJ1-1,TGTGCCAGCAGCTTAGAGGGCCCTCACACTGAAGCTTTCTTT,CASSLEGPHTEAFF
-,TRBV6-6,many,TRBJ2-7,TGTGCCAGCAGTTACTCGATTTCTTACGAGCAGTACTTC,CASSYSISYEQYF
-,TRBV5-1,-,TRBJ1-4,TGCGCCAGCAGCTTTTATGGAGGGGCGACTAATGAAAAACTGTTTTTT,CASSFYGGATNEKLFF
-,TRBV29-1,many,TRBJ2-3,TGCAGCGTGGTGGGGGGCGGTTTGCCAGATACGCAGTATTTT,CSVVGGGLPDTQYF
-,TRBV19,many,TRBJ2-7,TGTGCCAGTAGTCCGGGCGGGGATACCTACGAGCAGTACTTC,CASSPGGDTYEQYF
-,TRBV4-3,many,TRBJ1-4,TGCGCCAGCAGCCAAGAAGTGGGGCCTGGGCGCGAAAAACTGTTTTTT,CASSQEVGPGREKLFF
-,TRBV29-1,few,TRBJ2-7,TGCAGCGTTGAGAAGCAGGGAGGATACGAGCAGTACTTC,CSVEKQGGYEQYF
-,TRBV4-2,many,TRBJ1-6,TGTGCCAGCAGCCAATTCCGGGCCCGAGGTTCACCCCTCCACTTT,CASSQFRARGSPLHF
-,TRBV12-3/TRBV12-4,many,TRBJ1-6,TGTGCCAGCAGTCCGCGAGTAAATTCACCCCTCCACTTT,CASSPRVNSPLHF
-,TRBV12-3/TRBV12-4,-,TRBJ1-2,TGTGCCAGCAGTAGGGGTGAAGGCTATGGCTACACCTTC,CASSRGEGYGYTF
TRBD1,TRBV20-1,few,TRBJ2-7,TGCAGTGCTCTAACCCCGGGACAGCTTGCCTACGAGCAGTACTTC,CSALTPGQLAYEQYF
-,TRBV7-9,-,TRBJ2-7,TGTGCCAGCAGCTTAGCGGGGGCGAGAGAGCAGTACTTC,CASSLAGAREQYF
-,TRBV6-5,many,TRBJ2-7,TGTGCCAGCAGTTACTCGAGTGGGGGGGGCCTCTACGAGCAGTACTTC,CASSYSSGGGLYEQYF
TRBD1,TRBV6-2/TRBV6-3,many,TRBJ1-1,TGTGCCAGCAGTGGACAGGGGGCGAACACTGAAGCTTTCTTT,CASSGQGANTEAFF
-,TRBV4-3,few,TRBJ1-6,TGCGCCAGCAGCCAAGTCCAGGGGAATTCACCCCTCCACTTT,CASSQVQGNSPLHF
TRBD2,TRBV3-1,few,TRBJ2-5,TGTGCCAGCAGACCCCGATTAACCGGGACTAGCGGGAGCGTCCTCTTTTTAGAGACCCAGTACTTC,CASRPRLTGTSGSVLFLETQYF
TRBD1,TRBV10-3,many,TRBJ2-7,TGTGCCATCAGTGAAGGGACAGCTTCCTACGAGCAGTACTTC,CAISEGTASYEQYF
TRBD1,TRBV6-6,-,TRBJ2-7,TGTGCCAGCAGACGACAGGGTGCCTACGAGCAGTACTTC,CASRRQGAYEQYF
-,TRBV20-1,many,TRBJ2-1,TGCAGTGCTAGAGAGGATGGGACACCACACAATGAGCAGTTCTTC,CSAREDGTPHNEQFF
-,TRBV7-9,few,TRBJ2-1,TGTGCCAGCAGCTTACCAGAAAACAATGAGCAGTTCTTC,CASSLPENNEQFF
-,TRBV7-9,few,TRBJ2-3,TGTGCCAGCAGCTTAGACTGGGGCAGGGAGGCAGATACGCAGTATTTT,CASSLDWGREADTQYF
TRBD1,TRBV2,many,TRBJ1-1,TGTGCCAGCAGTAGGACAGGAGTGAACACTGAAGCTTTCTTT,CASSRTGVNTEAFF
-,TRBV29-1,-,TRBJ2-1,TGCAGCGTTGAAGCTAATTACAATGAGCAGTTCTTC,CSVEANYNEQFF
-,TRBV4-3,many,TRBJ1-6,TGCGCCAGCAGCCAAGACCCCGGGGATTCACCCCTCCACTTT,CASSQDPGDSPLHF
-,TRBV7-8,-,TRBJ1-2,TGTGCCAGCAGCCCCCACCCTTACTATGGCTACACCTTC,CASSPHPYYGYTF
TRBD2,TRBV6-2/TRBV6-3,-,TRBJ2-1,TGTGCCAGCAGGACGATAGCGGGAGAACTCAATGAGCAGTTCTTC,CASRTIAGELNEQFF
TRBD2,TRBV20-1,many,TRBJ2-5,TGCAGTGCTAGAGCGCCCGGGACTACCTCGAAAGAGACCCAGTACTTC,CSARAPGTTSKETQYF
-,TRBV27,many,TRBJ2-7,TGTGCCAGCAGTTTATTCCGGGATCCCGCCTACGAGCAGTACTTC,CASSLFRDPAYEQYF
TRBD1,TRBV5-1,many,TRBJ1-5,TGCGCCAGCAGCTTGGGCCAGGGGGGCAATCAGCCCCAGCATTTT,CASSLGQGGNQPQHF
TRBD2,TRBV20-1,many,TRBJ2-3,TGCAGTGCTTTACTAGCGGGAACCACAGATACGCAGTATTTT,CSALLAGTTDTQYF